This passage covers 27 T cell receptor beta chains from one sample sequenced in a study of T cells after yellow fever vaccination. TCRdb ran MiXCR on the 5' RACE reads and lists one entry per CDR3 protein. The sample carries 110,000 or so distinct CDR3 sequences, about 7.8% recorded once. Specimen: CD4+ T cells sorted from PBMCs, collected about 49 days after the first yellow fever vaccination. The origin of the receptors is a man between 18 and 29 years old who received the YFV17D yellow fever vaccine.

In this sample, this clonotype turned up many times. V is TRBV12-3 or TRBV12-4 and J is TRBJ2-2; the D gene is possibly TRBD2 (6 bases). The CDR3 totals 13 residues. V was shortened by 3 bases and J by 6 bases, with 8 bases between the two germline ends. CDR3 nucleotide sequence: TGTGCCAGCAGTTTGTGGGGGGCCGGGGAGCTGTTTTTT. This translates into CASSLWGAGELFF.

This clonotype has a count of ten or more. V usage is TRBV4-2 and J usage is TRBJ2-6; 7 bases are a match to TRBD1. V was clipped by 3 bases and J by 0 bases; unmatched bases: 2. Germline V CDR1 and CDR2: LGHNA, YNFKEQ. CDR3 length: 16 amino acids. This CDR3 is CASSQGQISGANVLTF. DNA of the CDR3: TGTGCCAGCAGCCAGGGACAGATCTCTGGGGCCAACGTCCTGACTTTC.

This clonotype was seen ten or more times. V is TRBV2 and J is TRBJ2-7; TRBD2 matches 7 bases. The CDR3 has 13 amino acids. V was clipped by 11 bases and J by 2 bases; unmatched bases: 9. The germline V gene encodes CDR1 SNHLY and CDR2 FYNNEI. This CDR3 reads CAGARDYTYEQYF. CDR3 nucleotide sequence: TGTGCCGGCGCCCGGGACTATACCTACGAGCAGTACTTC. The full variable domain, rest sourced from reference TRBV2 and TRBJ2-7, is EPEVTQTPSHQVTQMGQEVILRCVPISNHLYFYWYRQILGQKVEFLVSFYNNEISEKSEIFDDQFSVERPDGSNFTLKIRSTKLEDSAMYFCAGARDYTYEQYFGPGTRLTVT.

This clonotype came up many times. The genes are TRBV6-2 or TRBV6-3 and TRBJ2-3; the D gene is possibly TRBD1 (6 bases). This CDR3 is 15 amino acids long. The V and J ends lost 5 bases and 2 bases respectively, with 14 bases between them. From germline, CDR1 is MNHEY and CDR2 SVGEGT. As DNA, the CDR3 is TGTGCCAGCAGTCAAGGACAGCTAGACACAGATACGCAGTATTTT. It specifies CASSQGQLDTDTQYF.

This clonotype was recorded many times. The V gene is TRBV5-1, the J gene TRBJ2-5, with D possibly being TRBD1 or TRBD2 (5 bases each). The CDR3 sequence is 15 residues long. Trimming left V 6 bases short and J 2 bases short, with 17 bases between. Germline loops: CDR1 SGHRS, CDR2 YFSETQ. The CDR3 sequence is CASTTSPGRQETQYF. The CDR3 DNA reads as TGCGCCAGCACCACAAGCCCGGGGCGACAAGAGACCCAGTACTTC.

This clonotype was seen ten or more times. The chain employs TRBV5-1 and TRBJ1-1; 8 bases align to TRBD1. The CDR3 is made up of 14 amino acids. Germline V gene sequence: CDR1 SGHRS, CDR2 YFSETQ. Trimming took 4 bases from V and 4 from J; bases not matched to a gene: 6. The CDR3 reads CASSQGAQGTEAFF. The CDR3 DNA sequence: TGCGCCAGCAGCCAGGGGGCGCAAGGCACTGAAGCTTTCTTT.

J is TRBJ1-1 and V is TRBV12-3 or TRBV12-4; D unresolved. The CDR3 is 13 amino acids. The ends were cut back, 1 base at V and 10 bases at J, with 13 bases in the middle. In DNA form, the CDR3 reads TGTGCCAGCAGTTTAGAGGAACCATACAGAGCTTTCTTT. Translating gives CASSLEEPYRAFF.

This clonotype was detected many times. The chain has TRBV12-3 or TRBV12-4 and TRBJ1-1; D remains ambiguous. The CDR3 sequence is 15 residues long. The germline V and J ends were trimmed by 3 bases and 0 bases, with 11 bases remaining between them. CDR3 bases: TGTGCCAGCAGTTTTGACCACGGGGTGAACACTGAAGCTTTCTTT. Protein sequence: CASSFDHGVNTEAFF.

V is TRBV9 and J is TRBJ2-5, with D possibly being TRBD1 or TRBD2 (6 bases each). V gave up 0 bases and J gave up 4 bases, with 13 bases separating them. The CDR3 is 15 residues long. Germline V gives CDR1 SGDLS, CDR2 YYNGEE. The CDR3: CASSVALGGAETQYF. Here the CDR3 DNA reads TGTGCCAGCAGCGTAGCTTTGGGGGGCGCAGAGACCCAGTACTTC.

Ten or more counts support this clonotype. The chain carries TRBV28 and TRBJ1-1; D might be TRBD1 (5 bases). The V and J ends lost 10 bases and 1 base respectively, with 16 bases between them. Looked up from germline, CDR1 is MDHEN and CDR2 is SYDVKM. The CDR3 runs to 14 residues. In DNA, the CDR3 is TGTGCCACCTACGGTACCGGGGGGAACACTGAAGCTTTCTTT. This codes for CATYGTGGNTEAFF. The whole variable domain, remainder taken from reference TRBV28 and TRBJ1-1, is DVKVTQSSRYLVKRTGEKVFLECVQDMDHENMFWYRQDPGLGLRLIYFSYDVKMKEKGDIPEGYSVSREKKERFSLILESASTNQTSMYLCATYGTGGNTEAFFGQGTRLTVV.

The table lists this clonotype with many counts. The CDR3 spells CASSLFNNEQFF. In DNA form, the CDR3 reads TGTGCCAGCAGCTTGTTCAACAATGAGCAGTTCTTC. The rearrangement uses TRBV7-2 and TRBJ2-1, with D unclear. CDR1 SGHTA and CDR2 FQGNSA come from the germline V gene. The CDR3 runs to 12 residues. Deletions cut 3 bases from V and 5 bases from J, with 5 bases between.

This clonotype has a count of ten or more. This chain links TRBV4-3 with TRBJ2-3; 12 bases align to TRBD2. Germline V CDR1 and CDR2: LGHNA, YSLEER. CDR3 size: 16 residues. V gave up 1 base and J gave up 3 bases; unmatched junction bases: 2. The CDR3 DNA sequence: TGCGCCAGCAGCCAAGTTGGGACTAGCGGGACAGATACGCAGTATTTT. Its protein is CASSQVGTSGTDTQYF.

In this sample, this clonotype turned up many times. CDR3 sequence (DNA): TGTGCCACCAGCCTATTTCAGGGGGATCAGCCCCAGCATTTT. This gives the protein CATSLFQGDQPQHF. The chain recombines TRBV15 with TRBJ1-5, with 7 bases that match TRBD1. Trimming removed 5 bases from V and 5 bases from J; junction bases left unmatched: 6. Germline V gene lookup returns CDR1 LNHNV and CDR2 YYDKDF (reference sequence). There are 14 residues in the CDR3.

This clonotype was counted ten times or more. This sequence joins TRBV7-3 and TRBJ2-5; D not certain. The V end lost 6 bases, the J end lost 5 bases, and 16 bases lay between the germline ends. The CDR3 has 14 residues. From germline, CDR1 is SGHTA and CDR2 FQGTGA. The CDR3 bases are TGTGCCAGCAGTCCCTCGACTGCGTCCGAGACCCAGTACTTC. Encoded protein: CASSPSTASETQYF.

The V gene is TRBV12-5, the J gene TRBJ2-1; 10 nucleotides agree with TRBD2. The CDR3 is 16 amino acids. Unmatched junction bases numbered 5, after V lost 5 bases and J lost 1 base. The germline gives CDR1 LGHNT, CDR2 FRNRAP. CDR3 region: CASGAPSGGSYNEQFF. CDR3 coding DNA: TGTGCTAGTGGTGCTCCTAGCGGGGGATCCTACAATGAGCAGTTCTTC.

This clonotype was seen at least ten times. V usage is TRBV7-2 and J usage is TRBJ2-3; no firm D call. The V end was cut by 5 bases, the J end by 1 base, with 7 bases between. The CDR3 runs to 13 residues. Germline CDR1 SGHTA, CDR2 FQGNSA. The CDR3 nucleotides read TGTGCCAGCAGCCCAAAGGGCACAGATACGCAGTATTTT. Protein sequence: CASSPKGTDTQYF.

The rearrangement uses TRBV7-2 and TRBJ2-1; D is possibly TRBD1 or TRBD2 (5 bases each). CDR3 length: 14 residues. Germline values: CDR1 SGHTA, CDR2 FQGNSA. Trimming pared 5 bases from V and 6 bases from J, leaving 14 bases between. The CDR3 sequence: CASSPGTGPNEQFF. The CDR3 DNA is TGTGCCAGCAGCCCAGGGACGGGCCCCAATGAGCAGTTCTTC.

This clonotype was recorded many times. The chain links TRBV20-1 to TRBJ1-1; the D gene is possibly TRBD1 (5 bases). Germline V CDR1 and CDR2: DFQATT, SNEGSKA (reference sequence). There are 12 residues in the CDR3. DNA for the CDR3: TGCTCCTACTTGGGGGGGAACACTGAAGCTTTCTTT. Translation gives CSYLGGNTEAFF.

This clonotype was detected ten times or more. V usage is TRBV6-1 and J usage is TRBJ2-5; 8 positions agree with TRBD1. Germline CDR1 and CDR2: MNHNS and SASEGT. This CDR3 has 14 amino acids. J gave up 4 bases and V 5 bases, and 6 bases lay outside the gene matches. The CDR3 DNA is TGTGCCAGCAGTCCAATACAGGGGGGAGAGACCCAGTACTTC. It yields the protein CASSPIQGGETQYF.

This clonotype has ten or more counts. The chain uses TRBV5-1 and TRBJ2-5; possible D gene TRBD2, 6 bases. V was pared by 0 bases and J by 2 bases, with 11 bases between. CDR3 length: 15 residues. Germline loops: CDR1 SGHRS, CDR2 YFSETQ. CDR3 region: CASSLDPGLQETQYF. CDR3 sequence (DNA): TGCGCCAGCAGCTTGGACCCGGGACTTCAAGAGACCCAGTACTTC.

This clonotype was seen a handful of times. J is TRBJ2-5 and V is TRBV5-1; tentative D call: TRBD2 (5 bases). The CDR3 is 14 residues long. Germline CDR1 is SGHRS and CDR2 is YFSETQ. The V gene lost 4 bases and the J gene lost 4 bases, with 14 bases spanning the gap. This chain's CDR3 is CASSVGLERETQYF. The CDR3 coding sequence is TGCGCCAGCAGCGTCGGACTTGAGAGAGAGACCCAGTACTTC.

In this sample, this clonotype turned up many times. The chain joins TRBV24-1 to TRBJ1-2, with a tentative D call TRBD1 (5 bases). Trimming took off 5 bases at V and 3 bases at J, with 12 bases between the two ends. CDR3 length: 14 amino acids. The V gene's germline CDR1 is KGHDR and CDR2 SFDVKD. This CDR3 is CATSGRETDYGYTF. The CDR3 region has the DNA TGTGCCACCAGTGGCAGGGAGACCGACTATGGCTACACCTTC.

As to this clonotype: This may be a read error, as it is one base from a much larger clone. The rearrangement uses TRBV4-1 and TRBJ2-6; TRBD1 matches 8 bases. This CDR3 contains 19 residues. The germline V gene encodes CDR1 MGHRA and CDR2 YSYEKL. The junction had 12 bases not matched to a gene; V was cut back by 2 bases and J by 3 bases. In nucleotides, the CDR3 is TGCGCCAGCAGCCAATTGCCGGGACAGGCCTACTTTGGGGCCAACGTCCTGACTTTC. This encodes CASSQLPGQAYFGANVLTF.

J is TRBJ2-5 and V is TRBV12-3 or TRBV12-4; D is uncertain. This CDR3 is 12 amino acids long. The CDR3 region is CASRYISETQYF. The CDR3 DNA is TGTGCTAGCCGTTATATATCGGAGACCCAGTACTTC.

This clonotype was recorded many times. This chain connects TRBV11-2 to TRBJ2-7, with 7 bases lining up with TRBD2. This CDR3 has 16 amino acids. After removal of 0 bases from V and 2 bases from J, the junction contained 7 bases not matched to a gene. Germline CDR1 and CDR2: SGHAT and FQNNGV. Here the CDR3 reads CASSLDPSGAPYEQYF. The CDR3, as DNA: TGTGCCAGCAGCTTAGATCCTAGCGGTGCTCCCTACGAGCAGTACTTC.

Of note for this clonotype: One base away lies a much larger clone, so this may be a sequencing read error. The CDR3 is CAASERDRHPGAEQYF. Here the CDR3 DNA reads TGTGCCGCCAGTGAGAGGGACAGGCACCCAGGAGCCGAGCAGTACTTC. V and J are TRBV24-1 and TRBJ2-7; 8 nucleotides match TRBD1. Germline CDR1 is KGHDR and CDR2 is SFDVKD. CDR3 length equals 16 residues.

A few counts support this clonotype. The chain recombines TRBV12-3 or TRBV12-4 with TRBJ1-5; 9 bases map to TRBD1. The CDR3 is made up of 15 amino acids. The trim removed 4 bases at V and 4 bases at J, leaving 5 bases unmatched. CDR3 nucleotides: TGTGCCAGCAGTTGGGGGACAGGGTTAAATCAGCCCCAGCATTTT. It translates to CASSWGTGLNQPQHF.